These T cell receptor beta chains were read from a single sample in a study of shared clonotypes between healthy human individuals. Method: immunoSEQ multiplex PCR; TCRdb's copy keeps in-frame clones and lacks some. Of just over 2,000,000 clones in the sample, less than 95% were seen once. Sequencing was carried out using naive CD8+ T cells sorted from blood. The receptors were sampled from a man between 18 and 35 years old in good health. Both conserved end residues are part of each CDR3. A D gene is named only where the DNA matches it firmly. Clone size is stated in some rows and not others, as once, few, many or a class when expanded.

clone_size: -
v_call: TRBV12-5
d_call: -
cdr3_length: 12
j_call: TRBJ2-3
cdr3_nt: TGTGCTAGTGGTGAACAGGGAGATACGCAGTATTTT
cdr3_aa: CASGEQGDTQYF

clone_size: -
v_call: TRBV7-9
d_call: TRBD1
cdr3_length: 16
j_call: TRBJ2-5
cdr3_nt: TGTGCCAGCAGCTTCCCACAGGGGGCGTACCAAGAGACCCAGTACTTC
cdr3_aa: CASSFPQGAYQETQYF

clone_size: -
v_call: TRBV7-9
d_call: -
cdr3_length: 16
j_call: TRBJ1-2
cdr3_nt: TGTGCCAGCAGCCCCCCGAGGGGAGTTCTCCTCTATGGCTACACCTTC
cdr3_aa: CASSPPRGVLLYGYTF

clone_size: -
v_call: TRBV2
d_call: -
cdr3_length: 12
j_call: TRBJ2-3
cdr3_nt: TGTGCCAGGAGGATCTACCGGGGTACGCAGTATTTT
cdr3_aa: CARRIYRGTQYF

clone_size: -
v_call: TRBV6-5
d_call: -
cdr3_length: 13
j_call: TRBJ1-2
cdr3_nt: TGTGCCAGCAGTTATCAGACAGGACTTGGCTACACCTTC
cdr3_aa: CASSYQTGLGYTF

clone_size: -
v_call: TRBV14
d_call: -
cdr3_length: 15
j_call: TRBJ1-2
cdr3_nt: TGTGCCAGCAGCCAAGCGGTGCAGGGGAAGTATGGCTACACCTTC
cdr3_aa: CASSQAVQGKYGYTF

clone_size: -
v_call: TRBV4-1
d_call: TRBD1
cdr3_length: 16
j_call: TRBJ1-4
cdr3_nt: TGCGCCAGCAGCCAAGTCGGGACAGGGGGGGAGGAAAAACTGTTTTTT
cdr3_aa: CASSQVGTGGEEKLFF

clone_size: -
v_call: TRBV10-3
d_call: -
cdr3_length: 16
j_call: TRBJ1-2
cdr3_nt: TGTGCCATCAGTGAGTCTGAGGCAGGAAAGCCTTATGGCTACACCTTC
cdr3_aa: CAISESEAGKPYGYTF

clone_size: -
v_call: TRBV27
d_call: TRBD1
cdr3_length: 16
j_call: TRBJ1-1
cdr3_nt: TGTGCCAGCAGTTTATGGGGGGGACAGACGACCACTGAAGCTTTCTTT
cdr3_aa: CASSLWGGQTTTEAFF

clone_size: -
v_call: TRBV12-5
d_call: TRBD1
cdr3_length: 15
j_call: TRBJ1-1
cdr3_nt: TGTGCTAGTGGCCTAGGGGAGGGGGCCGGCACTGAAGCTTTCTTT
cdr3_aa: CASGLGEGAGTEAFF

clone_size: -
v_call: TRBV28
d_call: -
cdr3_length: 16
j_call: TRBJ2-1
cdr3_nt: TGTGCCAGCAGTTTCCTCGACTCCAGCTCCTACAATGAGCAGTTCTTC
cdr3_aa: CASSFLDSSSYNEQFF

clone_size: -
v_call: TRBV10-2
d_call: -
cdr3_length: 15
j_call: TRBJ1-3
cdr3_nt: TGCGCCAGCATGGGGGACGGATCCTCTGGAAACACCATATATTTT
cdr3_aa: CASMGDGSSGNTIYF

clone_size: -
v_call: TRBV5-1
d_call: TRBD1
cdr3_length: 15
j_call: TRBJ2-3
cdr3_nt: TGCGCCAGCAGCGAGGGACAGGGGGTGACAGATACGCAGTATTTT
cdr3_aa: CASSEGQGVTDTQYF

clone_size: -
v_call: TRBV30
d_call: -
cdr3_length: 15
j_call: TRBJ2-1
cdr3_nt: TGTGCCTGGAGTTTCGGCGGGCTCGGGTACAATGAGCAGTTCTTC
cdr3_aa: CAWSFGGLGYNEQFF

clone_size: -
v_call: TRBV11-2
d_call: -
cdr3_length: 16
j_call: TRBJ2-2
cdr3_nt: TGTGCCAGCAGCTTAAGCCCAGGGGAGGACACCGGGGAGCTGTTTTTT
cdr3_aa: CASSLSPGEDTGELFF

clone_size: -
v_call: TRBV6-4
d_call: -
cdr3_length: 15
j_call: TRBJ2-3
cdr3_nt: TGTGCCAGCAGTGACTCCGAAATCCCCACAGATACGCAGTATTTT
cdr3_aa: CASSDSEIPTDTQYF

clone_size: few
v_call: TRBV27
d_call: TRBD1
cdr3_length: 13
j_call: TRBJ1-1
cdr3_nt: TGTGCCAGCAGGACAGGGGTGAACACTGAAGCTTTCTTT
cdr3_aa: CASRTGVNTEAFF

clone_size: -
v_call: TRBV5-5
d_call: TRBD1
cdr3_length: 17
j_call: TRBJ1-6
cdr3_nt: TGTGCCAGCAGCTTGGCCGGTCAGGGGGGACGAGGTTCACCCCTCCACTTT
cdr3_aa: CASSLAGQGGRGSPLHF

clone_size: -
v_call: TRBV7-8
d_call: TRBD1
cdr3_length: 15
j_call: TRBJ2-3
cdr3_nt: TGTGCCAGCAGCTCACCGGGACAGAGCACAGATACGCAGTATTTT
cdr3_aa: CASSSPGQSTDTQYF

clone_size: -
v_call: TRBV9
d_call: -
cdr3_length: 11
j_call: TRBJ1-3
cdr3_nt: TGTGCCAGCAGCGTCAGTGACACCATATATTTT
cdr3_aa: CASSVSDTIYF

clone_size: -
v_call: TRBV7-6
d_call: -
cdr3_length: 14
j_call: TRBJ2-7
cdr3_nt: TGTGCCAGCAGCTTACCGAACCCCTACAGCGAGCAGTACTTC
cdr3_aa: CASSLPNPYSEQYF

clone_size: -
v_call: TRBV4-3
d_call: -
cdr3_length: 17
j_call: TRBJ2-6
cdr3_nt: TGCGCCAGCAGCCACCTAGCTGACAGACCTGGGGCCAACGTCCTGACTTTC
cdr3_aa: CASSHLADRPGANVLTF

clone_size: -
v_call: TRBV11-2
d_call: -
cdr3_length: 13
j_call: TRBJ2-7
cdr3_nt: TGTGCCAGCAGCTACGAAAAGGACTACGAGCAGTACTTC
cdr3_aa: CASSYEKDYEQYF

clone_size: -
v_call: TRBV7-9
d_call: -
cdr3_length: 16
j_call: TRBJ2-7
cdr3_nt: TGTGCCAGCAGCCCCTACACGGGGGAGAGCTCCTACGAGCAGTACTTC
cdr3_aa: CASSPYTGESSYEQYF

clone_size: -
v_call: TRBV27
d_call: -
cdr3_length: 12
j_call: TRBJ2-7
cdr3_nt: TGTGCCAGCAGTAAGACTCCCCACGAGCAGTACTTC
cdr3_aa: CASSKTPHEQYF

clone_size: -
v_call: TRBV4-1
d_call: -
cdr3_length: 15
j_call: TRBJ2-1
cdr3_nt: TGCGCCAGCAGCCAAGACTTGGGGCTAGCGAATGAGCAGTTCTTC
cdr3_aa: CASSQDLGLANEQFF

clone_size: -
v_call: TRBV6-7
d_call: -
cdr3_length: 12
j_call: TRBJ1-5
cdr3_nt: TGTGTAATAGGGGGGGACAATCAGCCCCAGCATTTT
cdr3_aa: CVIGGDNQPQHF

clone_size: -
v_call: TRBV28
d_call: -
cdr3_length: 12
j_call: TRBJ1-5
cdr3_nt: TGTGCCAGCAGCCACACCGATCAGCCCCAGCATTTT
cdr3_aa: CASSHTDQPQHF

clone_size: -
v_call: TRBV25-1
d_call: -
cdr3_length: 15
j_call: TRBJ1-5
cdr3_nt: TGTGCCAGCAGTGTGGCACAGGACAGCAATCAGCCCCAGCATTTT
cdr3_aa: CASSVAQDSNQPQHF

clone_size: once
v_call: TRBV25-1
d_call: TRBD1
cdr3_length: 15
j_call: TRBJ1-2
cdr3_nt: TGTGCCAGCAGTGAAGAAGGCGACAGGGGGCTCGGCTACACCTTC
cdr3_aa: CASSEEGDRGLGYTF

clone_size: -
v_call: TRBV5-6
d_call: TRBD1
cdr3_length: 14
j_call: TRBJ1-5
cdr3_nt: TGTGCCAGCAGCTACGGACAGGGTCGTCAGCCCCAGCATTTT
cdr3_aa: CASSYGQGRQPQHF

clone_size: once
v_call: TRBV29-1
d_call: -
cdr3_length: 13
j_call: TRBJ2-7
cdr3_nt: TGCAGCGTTAAAGGGGGGGGCTCCTACGAGCAGTACTTC
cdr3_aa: CSVKGGGSYEQYF

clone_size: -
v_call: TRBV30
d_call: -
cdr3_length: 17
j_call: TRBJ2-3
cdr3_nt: TGTGCCTGGACCCCCGACCTAGACAGGACGTTCACAGATACGCAGTATTTT
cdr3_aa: CAWTPDLDRTFTDTQYF

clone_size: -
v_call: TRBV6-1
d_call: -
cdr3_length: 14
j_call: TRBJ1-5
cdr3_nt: TGTGCCAGCAGTGACTGGGACGCCAATCAGCCCCAGCATTTT
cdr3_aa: CASSDWDANQPQHF

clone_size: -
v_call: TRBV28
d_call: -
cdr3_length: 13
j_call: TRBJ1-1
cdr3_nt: TGTGCCAGCAGTTTATCCGGGAACACTGAAGCTTTCTTT
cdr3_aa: CASSLSGNTEAFF

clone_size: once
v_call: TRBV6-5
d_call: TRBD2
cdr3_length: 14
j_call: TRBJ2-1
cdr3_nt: TGTGCCAGCATCGGGACTAGTCCGTACAATGAGCAGTTCTTC
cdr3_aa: CASIGTSPYNEQFF

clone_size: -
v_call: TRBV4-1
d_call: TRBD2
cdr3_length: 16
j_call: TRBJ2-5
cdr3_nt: TGCGCCAGCAGCCAAGCTGATATGGGGGAGGGGGAGACCCAGTACTTC
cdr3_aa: CASSQADMGEGETQYF

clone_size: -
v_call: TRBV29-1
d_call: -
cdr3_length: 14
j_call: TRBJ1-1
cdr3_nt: TGCAGCGTCGTGGGAGGAGGGGCAGGAGCTGAAGCTTTCTTT
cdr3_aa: CSVVGGGAGAEAFF

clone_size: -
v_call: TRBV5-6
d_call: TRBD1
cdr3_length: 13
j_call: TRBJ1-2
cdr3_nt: TGTGCCAGCCAGGGGGCATCTGGCTATGGCTACACCTTC
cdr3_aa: CASQGASGYGYTF

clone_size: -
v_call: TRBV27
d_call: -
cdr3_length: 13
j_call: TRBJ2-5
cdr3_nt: TGTGCCAGCAGTTTAATCGGGCAAGAGACCCAGTACTTC
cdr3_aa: CASSLIGQETQYF

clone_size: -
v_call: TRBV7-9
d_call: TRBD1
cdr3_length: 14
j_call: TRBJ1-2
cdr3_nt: TGTGCCAGCAGCCCGACAGGGATGGGCTATGGCTACACCTTC
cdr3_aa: CASSPTGMGYGYTF

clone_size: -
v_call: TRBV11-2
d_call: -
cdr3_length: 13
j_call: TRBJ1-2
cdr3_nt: TGTGCCAGCAGCTTAACAGAGAACTATGGCTACACCTTC
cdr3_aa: CASSLTENYGYTF

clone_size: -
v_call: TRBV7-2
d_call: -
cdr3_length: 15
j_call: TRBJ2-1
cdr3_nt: TGTGCCAGCAGCTGGGAAGCGGGCCCGTACAATGAGCAGTTCTTC
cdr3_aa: CASSWEAGPYNEQFF

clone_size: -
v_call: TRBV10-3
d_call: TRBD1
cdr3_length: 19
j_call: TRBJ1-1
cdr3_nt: TGTGCCATCAGCGCCCTCCGGGGACAGGGGACGACCTTGAACACTGAAGCTTTCTTT
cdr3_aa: CAISALRGQGTTLNTEAFF

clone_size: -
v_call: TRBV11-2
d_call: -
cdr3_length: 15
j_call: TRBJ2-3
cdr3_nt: TGTGCCAGCAGCTTGGGTGGAAGCGGCGGGGATACGCAGTATTTT
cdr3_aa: CASSLGGSGGDTQYF

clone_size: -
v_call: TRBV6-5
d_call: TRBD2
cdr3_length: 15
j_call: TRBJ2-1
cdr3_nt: TGTGCCAGCAGTCTACTAGCGGAGCGATACAATGAGCAGTTCTTC
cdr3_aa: CASSLLAERYNEQFF

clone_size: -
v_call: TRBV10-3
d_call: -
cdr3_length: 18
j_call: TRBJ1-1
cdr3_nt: TGTGCCATTTTTCCCGAGGGAGGGGCCTCCTTTAAGAGGACTGAAGCTTTCTTT
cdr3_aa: CAIFPEGGASFKRTEAFF

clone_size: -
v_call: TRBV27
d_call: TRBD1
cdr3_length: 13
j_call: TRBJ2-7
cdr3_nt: TGTGCCAGCGGGGACAGGGTGCTAAGCGAGCAGTACTTC
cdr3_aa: CASGDRVLSEQYF

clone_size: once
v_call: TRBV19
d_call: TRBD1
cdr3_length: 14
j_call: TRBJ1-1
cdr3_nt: TGTGCCAGTAGTACGACAGGGATCTACACTGAAGCTTTCTTT
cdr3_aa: CASSTTGIYTEAFF

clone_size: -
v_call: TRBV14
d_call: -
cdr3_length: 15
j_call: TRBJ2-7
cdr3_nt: TGTGCCAGCAGTGGCAGCGGAGGGACGGGGAACGAGCAGTACTTC
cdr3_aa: CASSGSGGTGNEQYF

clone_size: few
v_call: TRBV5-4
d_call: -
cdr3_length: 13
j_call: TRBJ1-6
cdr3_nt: TGTGCCAGCAGCTTGGGAAGTAATTCACCCCTCCACTTT
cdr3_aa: CASSLGSNSPLHF

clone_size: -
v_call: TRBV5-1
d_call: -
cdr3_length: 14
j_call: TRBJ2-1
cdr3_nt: TGCGCCAGCAGCTTGGGGGCTAGTGACGATGAGCAGTTCTTC
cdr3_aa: CASSLGASDDEQFF

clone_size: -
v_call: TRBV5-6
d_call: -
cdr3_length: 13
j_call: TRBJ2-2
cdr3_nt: TGTGCCTGCCTGAGCTTGAACACCGGGGAGCTGTTTTTT
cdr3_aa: CACLSLNTGELFF

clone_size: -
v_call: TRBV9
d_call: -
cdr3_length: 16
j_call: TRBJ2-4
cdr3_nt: TGTGCCAGCAGCGTAAGGGGGCGAACTAGCGACGACATTCAGTACTTC
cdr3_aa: CASSVRGRTSDDIQYF

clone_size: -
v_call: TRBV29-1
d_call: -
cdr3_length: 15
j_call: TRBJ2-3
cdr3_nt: TGCAGCGTTGAAGGTGTGGGGGGGCGCGAAGATACGCAGTATTTT
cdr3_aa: CSVEGVGGREDTQYF

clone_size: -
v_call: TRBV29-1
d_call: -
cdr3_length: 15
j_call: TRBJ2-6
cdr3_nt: TGCAGCGTTGAAATTGGCGATTCTGGGGCCAACGTCCTGACTTTC
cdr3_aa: CSVEIGDSGANVLTF

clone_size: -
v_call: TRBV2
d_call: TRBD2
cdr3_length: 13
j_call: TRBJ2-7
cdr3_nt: TGTGCCAGCAGTGACCCTGGGAGGGAGGAGCAGTACTTC
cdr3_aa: CASSDPGREEQYF

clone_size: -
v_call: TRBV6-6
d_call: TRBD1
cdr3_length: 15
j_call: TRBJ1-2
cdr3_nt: TGTGCCAGCACCTCGACCGGGACAGGGGTCTTTGGCTACACCTTC
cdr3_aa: CASTSTGTGVFGYTF

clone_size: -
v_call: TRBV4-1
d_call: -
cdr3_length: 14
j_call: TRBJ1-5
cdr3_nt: TGCGCCAGCAGCCAAGGGCAGGGCGGCCAGCCCCAGCATTTT
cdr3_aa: CASSQGQGGQPQHF

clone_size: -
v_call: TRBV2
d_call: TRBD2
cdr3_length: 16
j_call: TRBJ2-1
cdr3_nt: TGTGCCAGCAGCCCAGGTGGACTAGGTCGAAGGGATGAGCAGTTCTTC
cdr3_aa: CASSPGGLGRRDEQFF